These 20 T cell receptor beta chains were sequenced from one sample in a study of blood T cell repertoires in COVID-19. TCRdb's copy holds only in-frame clones and misses some; the assay was immunoSEQ multiplex PCR. The data contain about 120,000 clones, about 79% of them singletons. The specimen was peripheral blood. These receptors originate from a man between 65 and 85 years old with acute or convalescent COVID-19.

The V gene is TRBV18, the J gene TRBJ1-3; a weak D match, TRBD1 (6 bases). This CDR3 is 15 amino acids long. Between the trimmed V and J ends, which lost 1 base and 0 bases, there was a span of 7 bases. In germline, CDR1 is KGHSH, CDR2 LQKENI. The CDR3 spells CASSPQQGSGNTIYF. The CDR3 DNA sequence: TGTGCCAGCTCACCACAACAGGGCTCTGGAAACACCATATATTTT.

The chain is built from TRBV18 and TRBJ1-1; 7 nucleotides line up with TRBD1. Germline V CDR1 and CDR2: KGHSH, LQKENI. The CDR3 is 15 residues long. Trimming removed 3 bases from V and 5 bases from J; junction bases left unmatched: 9. This CDR3 is CASSPPKGAETEAFF. Here the CDR3 DNA reads TGTGCCAGCTCACCGCCAAAGGGGGCCGAGACTGAAGCTTTCTTT. Full variable domain (remainder filled in from reference TRBV18 and TRBJ1-1): NAGVMQNPRHLVRRRGQEARLRCSPMKGHSHVYWYRQLPEEGLKFMVYLQKENIIDESGMPKERFSAEFPKEGPSILRIQQVVRGDSAAYFCASSPPKGAETEAFFGQGTRLTVV.

This chain links TRBV6-4 with TRBJ2-2; 7 bases agree with TRBD1. The CDR3 is 15 residues long. The ends lost 2 bases at V and 7 bases at J; junction bases unmatched: 7. Per the germline V gene, CDR1 is MRHNA and CDR2 is SNTAGT. CDR3 coding DNA: TGTGCCAGCAGTGACGTCGAGGGGGCTAACGGGGAGCTGTTTTTT. Translated: CASSDVEGANGELFF.

The chain employs TRBV28 and TRBJ1-1, with 8 bases lining up with TRBD1. From germline, CDR1 is MDHEN and CDR2 SYDVKM. The J segment lost 5 bases and the V segment lost 6 bases, leaving 5 bases of the junction unmatched. This CDR3 comprises 13 residues. CDR3 sequence reads: CASSGQGRTEAFF. The DNA for the CDR3 is TGTGCCAGCAGCGGACAGGGAAGAACTGAAGCTTTCTTT.

The chain recombines TRBV30 with TRBJ2-5, with unresolved D. Germline V lookup: CDR1 GTSNPN, CDR2 SVGIG (reference sequence). CDR3 size: 13 residues. V lost 3 bases and J lost 5, with 13 bases in between. The DNA of the CDR3 is TGTGCCTGGAGAACGGTGAGCGTTGAGACCCAGTACTTC. This sequence encodes CAWRTVSVETQYF.

This clone was seen only a few times. The V and J genes are TRBV6-2 or TRBV6-3 and TRBJ1-2; a weak D match, TRBD1 (5 bases). Trimming removed 7 bases at V and 0 bases at J, with 15 bases between. The germline V gene has CDR1 MNHEY and CDR2 SVGEGT. The CDR3 extends over 15 amino acids. The chain's CDR3 is CASTPSRGSNYGYTF. CDR3 nucleotides: TGTGCCAGCACCCCTTCTCGGGGGTCTAACTATGGCTACACCTTC.

The chain carries TRBV18 and TRBJ2-2; 13 bases align to TRBD2. Looked up from germline, CDR1 is KGHSH and CDR2 is LQKENI. Unmatched junction bases numbered 12, after V lost 3 bases and J lost 8 bases. The CDR3 totals 18 residues. CDR3 nucleotide sequence: TGTGCCAGCTCACCGCTCCCACTAGCGGGGGGGCCGAATGGGGAGCTGTTTTTT. Translating gives CASSPLPLAGGPNGELFF.

This chain connects TRBV2 to TRBJ1-4; 7 bases match TRBD1. This CDR3 is built from 15 residues. V lost 7 bases to trimming and J lost 5 bases; unmatched junction nucleotides: 10. The V gene's germline CDR1 is SNHLY and CDR2 FYNNEI. In DNA, the CDR3 is TGTGCCAGCATCAGACCGGGACAGAGCAATGAAAAACTGTTTTTT. Translation gives CASIRPGQSNEKLFF. The complete variable domain, with remaining parts taken from reference TRBV2 and TRBJ1-4, reads EPEVTQTPSHQVTQMGQEVILRCVPISNHLYFYWYRQILGQKVEFLVSFYNNEISEKSEIFDDQFSVERPDGSNFTLKIRSTKLEDSAMYFCASIRPGQSNEKLFFGSGTQLSVL.

This chain links TRBV11-3 with TRBJ2-7, with 14 nucleotides matching TRBD2. Germline values: CDR1 SGHNT, CDR2 YENEEA. The CDR3 is made up of 19 amino acids. The V gene end was trimmed by 5 bases and the J gene end by 0 bases; junction bases not matched to a gene: 12. The CDR3 DNA reads TGTGCCAGCAGCCACCCGCGGGGGACTAGCGGGGGAAGCTCCTACGAGCAGTACTTC. Its protein is CASSHPRGTSGGSSYEQYF.

The chain employs TRBV11-2 and TRBJ2-4; 12 positions agree with TRBD2. The V gene end was trimmed by 2 bases and the J gene end by 1 base; junction bases not matched to a gene: 6. Germline V CDR1 and CDR2: SGHAT, FQNNGV. This CDR3 comprises 18 residues. The CDR3 sequence: CASSLSSGGAIAKNIQYF. In DNA form, the CDR3 reads TGTGCCAGCAGCTTATCTAGCGGGGGGGCCATCGCCAAAAACATTCAGTACTTC.

V and J are TRBV6-5 and TRBJ2-7; TRBD1 might be the D (5 bases). CDR3 size: 13 residues. Per the germline V gene, CDR1 is MNHEY and CDR2 is SVGAGI. V was cut by 6 bases and J by 5 bases, with 14 bases left in between. This chain's CDR3 is CASSLRQHDEQYF. The CDR3 bases are TGTGCCAGCAGCCTACGACAGCATGACGAGCAGTACTTC.

This chain connects TRBV12-3 or TRBV12-4 to TRBJ2-3; weak D call: TRBD1 (5 bases). This CDR3 contains 13 residues. V was clipped by 3 bases and J by 4 bases, with 8 bases between them. The CDR3 nucleotides are TGTGCCAGCAGTTTTCGCAGGGCAGATACGCAGTATTTT. Its translation is CASSFRRADTQYF.

The chain joins TRBV19 to TRBJ1-3; D remains unclear. The V end lost 7 bases, the J end lost 2 bases, and 12 bases lay between the germline ends. CDR3 length: 14 amino acids. Germline V gene sequence: CDR1 LNHDA, CDR2 SQIVND (reference sequence). CDR3 nucleotide sequence: TGTGCCAGTAAGGTCGGAGGGACTGGAAACACCATATATTTT. It encodes CASKVGGTGNTIYF.

The chain carries TRBV4-2 and TRBJ2-3, with 7 bases fitting TRBD1. The CDR3 has 15 amino acids. Germline values: CDR1 LGHNA, CDR2 YNFKEQ. Unmatched junction bases numbered 5, after V lost 1 base and J lost 4 bases. CDR3 amino acids: CASSQGQQGPDTQYF. The CDR3 DNA follows: TGTGCCAGCAGCCAAGGTCAACAGGGGCCAGATACGCAGTATTTT.

The rearrangement joins TRBV7-2 to TRBJ1-2; 9 bases align to TRBD1. The V and J ends lost 5 bases and 8 bases, in that order; junction bases with no gene match: 6. The CDR3 runs to 13 residues. Germline-derived CDR1 and CDR2 are SGHTA and FQGNSA. CDR3 nucleotide sequence: TGTGCCAGCAGCCCGGACAGGGGCCGGGGCTACACCTTC. This sequence encodes CASSPDRGRGYTF.

This chain connects TRBV5-1 to TRBJ2-3, with D maybe TRBD2 (6 bases). In germline, CDR1 is SGHRS, CDR2 YFSETQ. The CDR3 covers 13 residues. The V end was cut by 0 bases, the J end by 4 bases, with 6 bases between. The DNA for the CDR3 is TGCGCCAGCAGCTTGGGGGGGGCAGATACGCAGTATTTT. This sequence encodes CASSLGGADTQYF. Full variable domain (outside the CDR3, taken from reference TRBV5-1 and TRBJ2-3): KAGVTQTPRYLIKTRGQQVTLSCSPISGHRSVSWYQQTPGQGLQFLFEYFSETQRNKGNFPGRFSGRQFSNSRSEMNVSTLELGDSALYLCASSLGGADTQYFGPGTRLTVL.

The chain joins TRBV5-5 to TRBJ1-2; 8 nucleotides line up with TRBD1. V lost 4 bases and J lost 6; bases outside the gene matches: 8. Germline V lookup: CDR1 SGHKS, CDR2 YYEKEE (reference sequence). The CDR3 consists of 14 residues. The CDR3 is CASSRGQALDGYTF. CDR3 DNA sequence: TGTGCCAGCAGCCGGGGACAGGCCCTCGATGGCTACACCTTC.

V is TRBV5-6 and J is TRBJ1-4, with D unclear. CDR1 is SGHDT, CDR2 YYEEEE, per germline. The ends were cut back, 4 bases at V and 4 bases at J, with 14 bases in the middle. The CDR3 runs 15 residues. In DNA, the CDR3 is TGTGCCAGCAGCCCGCAGTCTGGTTTTAATGAAAAACTGTTTTTT. Protein sequence: CASSPQSGFNEKLFF.

V is TRBV7-2 and J is TRBJ1-4; D ambiguous. Trimming pared 5 bases from V and 5 bases from J, leaving 12 bases between. The CDR3 extends over 14 amino acids. CDR1 and CDR2 from the germline V gene are SGHTA and FQGNSA. The DNA for the CDR3 is TGTGCCAGCAGCCCGGCGAGGGAAAATGAAAAACTGTTTTTT. It encodes CASSPARENEKLFF.

The rearrangement joins TRBV9 to TRBJ1-3; perhaps TRBD1 as D (5 bases). Germline V lookup: CDR1 SGDLS, CDR2 YYNGEE. Trimming stripped 5 bases from V and 4 bases from J, with 25 bases between. The CDR3 loop spans 18 amino acids. The CDR3 DNA is TGTGCCAGCAGTGGAGGGGCTTGGGGGGGTACCAAAGGAAACACCATATATTTT. It is translated as CASSGGAWGGTKGNTIYF. Looking up the rest from reference TRBV9 and TRBJ1-3 gives the full variable domain: DSGVTQTPKHLITATGQRVTLRCSPRSGDLSVYWYQQSLDQGLQFLIQYYNGEERAKGNILERFSAQQFPDLHSELNLSSLELGDSALYFCASSGGAWGGTKGNTIYFGEGSWLTVV.